The rows below give T cell receptor beta chains drawn from one sample of a study of blood T cell repertoires in COVID-19. Repertoires were generated with immunoSEQ multiplex PCR, while TCRdb's copy carries only in-frame clones and drops some. The sample lists some 270,000 clones; 89% were seen once. Specimen: PBMCs or T cells enriched from blood (not recorded which). These receptors all come from a woman in her 40s who had recovered from COVID-19. Each CDR3 is given with its conserved first and last residue. Fields, in order: clone size, J gene, D gene, V gene, CDR3 DNA, CDR3 protein. A D gene is named only where the DNA matches it firmly. Not every row has a clone size; where given, it reads once, few, many or a size class.

NA	TRBJ1-1	NA	TRBV5-1	TGCGCCAGCAGCTTGTTGGAGGGAGGCACTGAAGCTTTCTTT	CASSLLEGGTEAFF
once	TRBJ1-5	NA	TRBV7-8	TGTGCCAGCAGCTTAGCAGGGGCGACCCAGCCCCAGCATTTT	CASSLAGATQPQHF
NA	TRBJ1-2	NA	TRBV9	TGTGCCAGCAGCGTAGGGGCGGGTTGGGGCTATGGCTACACCTTC	CASSVGAGWGYGYTF
NA	TRBJ1-1	NA	TRBV30	TGTGCCTGGAGTCCCAACCACAGTAGTGAAGCTTTCTTT	CAWSPNHSSEAFF
NA	TRBJ2-7	NA	TRBV7-2	TGTGCCAGCAGCCGCGGGACCCCGGGCCCCTACGAGCAGTACTTC	CASSRGTPGPYEQYF
NA	TRBJ1-5	NA	TRBV5-6	TGTGCCAGCAGCTTGTCCAGGGTGGGCAATCAGCCCCAGCATTTT	CASSLSRVGNQPQHF
NA	TRBJ2-6	TRBD1	TRBV9	TGTGCCAGCAGCGTAGTCCCCCCCACGGACAGGGAGGTGTCTCTGGGGGCCAACGTCCTGACTTTC	CASSVVPPTDREVSLGANVLTF
NA	TRBJ2-1	TRBD1	TRBV7-2	TGTGCCAGCAACCCGGGACAGACATACAATGAGCAGTTCTTC	CASNPGQTYNEQFF
NA	TRBJ1-1	TRBD1	TRBV7-3	TGTGCCAGCAGCGATACAGGGGGCACTGAAGCTTTCTTT	CASSDTGGTEAFF
NA	TRBJ1-6	NA	TRBV21-1	TGTGCCAGCAGCATTCCGGTCCACTTT	CASSIPVHF
NA	TRBJ1-1	NA	TRBV2	TGTGCCAGCAGTGAACTTGAGCCCGTGAACACTGAAGCTTTCTTT	CASSELEPVNTEAFF
NA	TRBJ1-2	TRBD1	TRBV2	TGTGCCAGCTTCCCGGACAGGTCCCTTTTAAACTATGGCTACACCTTC	CASFPDRSLLNYGYTF
NA	TRBJ1-1	NA	TRBV5-1	TGCGCCAGCAGCCCAAACACGGGGGTTTACACTGAAGCTTTCTTT	CASSPNTGVYTEAFF
NA	TRBJ2-2	TRBD2	TRBV7-6	TGTGCCAGCAGCTTAGGTTGGGAGGGACCGAACACCGGGGAGCTGTTTTTT	CASSLGWEGPNTGELFF
NA	TRBJ2-7	TRBD1	TRBV23-1	TGCGCCAGCAGAACGGGACAGACCTACGAGCAGTACTTC	CASRTGQTYEQYF
NA	TRBJ1-5	NA	TRBV7-2	TGTGCCAGCAGCTCTCTCGGGGATCAGCCCCAGCATTTT	CASSSLGDQPQHF
few	TRBJ1-5	NA	TRBV6-2/TRBV6-3	TGTGCCAGCCGCCCCAGTAGCCATCAGCCCCAGCATTTT	CASRPSSHQPQHF
NA	TRBJ2-7	NA	TRBV7-9	TGTGCCAGCAGCTTAGGATATAAAGAAGGGGACGAGCAGTACTTC	CASSLGYKEGDEQYF
NA	TRBJ2-7	NA	TRBV30	TGTGCCTGGAGTGATACAGGCTACGAGCAGTACTTC	CAWSDTGYEQYF
NA	TRBJ2-7	TRBD1	TRBV5-1	TGCGCCAGCAGCTTCTGGACAGGGAACGAGCAGTACTTC	CASSFWTGNEQYF
NA	TRBJ1-2	TRBD1	TRBV5-1	TGCGCCAGCAGCACTCTGACAGGGGCTAACTATGGCTACACCTTC	CASSTLTGANYGYTF
NA	TRBJ2-3	NA	TRBV28	TGTGCCAGCAGTTCTCGCACAGATACGCAGTATTTT	CASSSRTDTQYF
NA	TRBJ1-1	NA	TRBV30	TGTGCCTGGGGGACGGGACACCTAGGGACTGAAGCTTTCTTT	CAWGTGHLGTEAFF
NA	TRBJ1-6	TRBD1	TRBV19	TGTGCCAGTAGTATAGCGGGACAGGGGAGGTCACCCCTCCACTTT	CASSIAGQGRSPLHF
NA	TRBJ1-1	TRBD1	TRBV4-1	TGCGCCAGCAGCCTCTTTGACGGGACAGGGGGCCCGAACACTGAAGCTTTCTTT	CASSLFDGTGGPNTEAFF
NA	TRBJ2-3	TRBD2	TRBV4-1	TGCGCCAGCAGCCGCACTAGCGGGTCACCAGCTACGCAGTATTTT	CASSRTSGSPATQYF
NA	TRBJ2-5	TRBD1	TRBV5-4	TGTGCCAGCAGCTGGGGACAGGGCGAAAACCAAGAGACCCAGTACTTC	CASSWGQGENQETQYF
NA	TRBJ2-2	TRBD2	TRBV27	TGTGCCAGCAGTTTATATCTGACTAGCGGGAGCACCGGGGAGCTGTTTTTT	CASSLYLTSGSTGELFF
NA	TRBJ2-3	TRBD2	TRBV5-1	TGCGCCAGCAGCTTGATGGGTAGCGGGGGGGCAGATACGCAGTATTTT	CASSLMGSGGADTQYF
NA	TRBJ1-2	TRBD1	TRBV19	TGTGCCAGTAGTATAGTGGCAGGGGGCTATGGCTACACCTTC	CASSIVAGGYGYTF